This is a list of T cell receptor beta chains from one sample in a study of T-cell reconstitution after alpha-beta-depleted transplantation in children. TCRdb re-called the PCR reads through MiXCR, storing one row per CDR3 protein. The sample lists about 300,000 distinct CDR3 sequences, about 9.4% occurring once. This specimen was PBMCs, taken before TCRalphabeta/CD19-depleted stem cell transplant. Every receptor here comes from a boy younger than two with acute myeloid leukemia, due to receive a stem cell transplant. Each CDR3 is given with its conserved first and last residue. A D gene is named only where the DNA matches it firmly. The listing skips clone size in some rows; elsewhere it reads once, few, many or a size class.

cdr3_nt cdr3_aa clone_size j_call v_call d_call
TGTGCCATCAGTGAAGCGGGACAGGGGTGTTTCAATCAGCCCCAGCATTTT CAISEAGQGCFNQPQHF few TRBJ1-5 TRBV6-1 TRBD1
TGCGCCAGCAGCTTCCCGGCCCATCAAGAGACCCAGTACTTC CASSFPAHQETQYF many TRBJ2-5 TRBV5-1 -
TGCGCCAGCAGCCATCCCCGAGAGGGCGCGGTTGAAAAACTGTTTTTT CASSHPREGAVEKLFF many TRBJ1-4 TRBV4-3 -
TGCAGCGTTCCATCAGGGGTGCGGGAGACCCAGTACTTC CSVPSGVRETQYF many TRBJ2-5 TRBV29-1 -
TGTGCCACCAGCACCTTTCCGACAGGGGGCTACAATGAGCAGTTCTTC CATSTFPTGGYNEQFF many TRBJ2-1 TRBV15 TRBD1
TGTGCCAGCAGTCTAACTCAGGGGGCTAGTGAGCAGTTCTTC CASSLTQGASEQFF - TRBJ2-1 TRBV6-5 TRBD1
TGTGCCAGCAGCTTAGTCTGGACTAGCACCGGGGAGCTGTTTTTT CASSLVWTSTGELFF many TRBJ2-2 TRBV7-9 TRBD2
TGCAGCGTTGAAGAGAGGGATGCCCAGAACACTGAAGCTTTCTTT CSVEERDAQNTEAFF many TRBJ1-1 TRBV29-1 -
TGTGCCAGCTCACCCGGGGACGGCGAGCAGTACTTC CASSPGDGEQYF many TRBJ2-7 TRBV18 -
TGTGCCAGTAGTACTTCCGCGGACAGGGAAGAGACCCAGTACTTC CASSTSADREETQYF - TRBJ2-5 TRBV19 TRBD1
TGTGCCAGCAGCTTAGCCCGAATCGGGAACAATGAGCAGTTCTTC CASSLARIGNNEQFF many TRBJ2-1 TRBV7-2 -
TGTGCCACCAGTGACACTAACAGGGGTCGTACGCAGTATTTT CATSDTNRGRTQYF many TRBJ2-3 TRBV24-1 TRBD1
TGTGCCAGCAGTGGAAGGGGAGAGCAGTACTTC CASSGRGEQYF once TRBJ2-7 TRBV25-1 -
TGCGCCAGCAGCTTTGGGCCCCCAGGTGCAACTAATGAAAAACTGTTTTTT CASSFGPPGATNEKLFF many TRBJ1-4 TRBV5-1 -
TGCGCCAGCAGCCAAGATAGGGCTAGCGGGAGGCCATATAGAAACATTCAGTACTTC CASSQDRASGRPYRNIQYF many TRBJ2-4 TRBV4-3 TRBD2
TGCAGCGTTGGAAAGGGGGTCAGGACAGATACGCAGTATTTT CSVGKGVRTDTQYF many TRBJ2-3 TRBV29-1 -
TGTGCCAGCAGCTTACGCGGTCAGGGGAGGCCCAAAAACATTCAGTACTTC CASSLRGQGRPKNIQYF few TRBJ2-4 TRBV7-2 -
TGCGCCAGCAGCCGCACTCGACAGACCACAGATACGCAGTATTTT CASSRTRQTTDTQYF many TRBJ2-3 TRBV4-3 -